The 11 T cell receptor beta chains in this list originate from one sample, sequenced in a study of vaccination effects on CD4 cells after COVID-19. The table came from immunoSEQ multiplex PCR; TCRdb's copy has only in-frame clones and leaves some out. The repertoire includes some 56,000 clones, 76% of them detected once, and around 5% sits in the top ten. The antigens these receptors bind are not known. CD4+ T cells specific for antigen were expanded with viral peptide pools by the ViraFEST assay before sequencing. The culture ran for 10 days before CD4+ T cells were isolated. Their SARS-CoV-2 infection, verified by PCR, occurred between March and December 2020. Sequencing was performed on CD4+ T cells from PBMCs cultured with HIV peptides, taken before COVID-19 vaccination. Specified subset: HIV-1 Nef peptide pool negative control/reference culture. The receptors stem from a human donor who had a prior SARS-CoV-2 infection.

This clone was detected only a few times. The V call is TRBV7-9, the J call TRBJ2-5, with D perhaps being TRBD1 or TRBD2 (6 bases each). The germline CDR1 and CDR2 sequences are SEHNR and FQNEAQ (reference sequence). The ends were cut back, 2 bases at V and 1 base at J, with 8 bases in the middle. The CDR3 runs to 14 residues. DNA of the CDR3: TGTGCCAGCAGCTTAAGGGGGGCCCAAGAGACCCAGTACTTC. The encoded protein is CASSLRGAQETQYF.

The chain links TRBV5-1 to TRBJ1-4; 9 bases are shared with TRBD1. CDR1 and CDR2 (germline): SGHRS, YFSETQ. The J segment lost 8 bases and the V segment lost 4 bases, leaving 6 bases of the junction unmatched. This CDR3 has 14 residues. CDR3 coding DNA: TGCGCCAGCAGCGACGGGACAGGGCAAGAAAAACTGTTTTTT. It specifies CASSDGTGQEKLFF.

This chain links TRBV9 with TRBJ2-3; no firm D call. This CDR3 comprises 15 residues. Germline CDR1 and CDR2: SGDLS and YYNGEE. Trimming pared 0 bases from V and 0 bases from J, leaving 8 bases between. The CDR3 loop reads CASSVEGSSTDTQYF. CDR3 nucleotides: TGTGCCAGCAGCGTAGAAGGCTCCAGCACAGATACGCAGTATTTT.

The chain couples TRBV9 to TRBJ2-5, with 9 bases fitting TRBD2. The germline V gene encodes CDR1 SGDLS and CDR2 YYNGEE. Losses at the gene ends were 0 bases for V and 5 bases for J; bases not matched to a gene: 8. The CDR3 covers 16 residues. This CDR3 reads CASSVGSGGPRETQYF. The CDR3 region has the DNA TGTGCCAGCAGCGTAGGAAGCGGGGGGCCTAGGGAGACCCAGTACTTC.

This chain links TRBV21-1 with TRBJ2-7; the D segment call TRBD2 is taken from the table without a DNA check. TRBV21-1 has pseudogene status. CDR3 length: 13 amino acids. CDR3 sequence: CASSKAIDPGTYF. In DNA, the CDR3 is TGTGCCAGCAGCAAAGCGATCGACCCTGGGACTTACTTC.

The V call is TRBV11-3, the J call TRBJ2-1, with D uncertain. Germline V gives CDR1 SGHNT, CDR2 YENEEA. V was shortened by 3 bases and J by 7 bases, with 7 bases between the two germline ends. The CDR3 consists of 12 residues. The CDR3 region has the DNA TGTGCCAGCAGCTTGGGTCTAAATGAGCAGTTCTTC. Its translation: CASSLGLNEQFF.

The V gene is TRBV24-1, the J gene TRBJ2-2; TRBD2 matches 8 bases. Germline V gene sequence: CDR1 KGHDR, CDR2 SFDVKD. V lost 0 bases and J lost 1; bases outside the gene matches: 6. CDR3 length: 18 amino acids. The CDR3 nucleotides read TGTGCCACCAGTGATTTGGCTAGCGGGTACTTGAACACCGGGGAGCTGTTTTTT. The encoded protein is CATSDLASGYLNTGELFF.

The V call is TRBV28, the J call TRBJ2-7; tentatively, D is TRBD2 (5 bases). CDR3 size: 14 residues. The germline CDR1 and CDR2 sequences are MDHEN and SYDVKM. Trimming shortened V by 9 bases and J by 7 bases, and 22 bases separated the two germline ends. CDR3 sequence (DNA): TGTGCCAGAAAGGTGGAGGTCCCCAAAATGGAGCAGTACTTC. Its translation is CARKVEVPKMEQYF. Full variable domain (missing parts from reference TRBV28 and TRBJ2-7): DVKVTQSSRYLVKRTGEKVFLECVQDMDHENMFWYRQDPGLGLRLIYFSYDVKMKEKGDIPEGYSVSREKKERFSLILESASTNQTSMYLCARKVEVPKMEQYFGPGTRLTVT.

The gene calls are TRBV11-2 and TRBJ1-1; 7 bases agree with TRBD1. Germline CDR1 SGHAT, CDR2 FQNNGV. CDR3 length: 15 amino acids. V lost 0 bases, J lost 5 bases, and 6 bases stayed unmatched. DNA for the CDR3: TGTGCCAGCAGCTTAGACAGGGGGAAGGGAACTGAAGCTTTCTTT. Protein: CASSLDRGKGTEAFF.

The chain has TRBV6-1 and TRBJ1-5; D not resolved. The CDR3 totals 16 residues. The germline CDR1 and CDR2 sequences are MNHNS and SASEGT. Trimming stripped 3 bases from V and 2 bases from J, with 14 bases between. In DNA form, the CDR3 reads TGTGCCAGCAGTGAGTTGTCACTTTGGGGCAATCAGCCCCAGCATTTT. Residues: CASSELSLWGNQPQHF.

V usage is TRBV27 and J usage is TRBJ1-5; weak D call: TRBD1 (5 bases). This CDR3 region has 14 residues. The V end lost 5 bases, the J end lost 4 bases, and 12 bases lay between the germline ends. From germline, CDR1 is MNHEY and CDR2 SMNVEV (reference sequence). The CDR3 DNA reads TGTGCCAGCAGTCGCAGGGAAGATAATCAGCCCCAGCATTTT. Translating gives CASSRREDNQPQHF.